This entry describes one T cell receptor beta chain. Generated by immunoSEQ multiplex PCR, the TCRdb table keeps only in-frame clones and is missing some. The sample shows about 180,000 clones, 84% of them seen only once. This CDR3 region has 13 residues. The V end lost 5 bases, the J end lost 5 bases, and 12 bases lay between the germline ends. CDR1 SGHTA and CDR2 FQGNSA come from the germline V gene. This record comes from a study of cytotoxic CD8 clonotypes in ibrutinib-treated CLL. Whole-study context: Once patients had received a median approximately twelve months of treatment, range 6 to 36, response samples were obtained.

The clonotype was recovered from a human donor with chronic lymphocytic leukemia. The chain joins TRBV7-2 to TRBJ1-1; D is unclear. The material sequenced was PBMCs, taken after 24 months of ibrutinib treatment. CDR3 region: CASSPVGRTEAFF. The DNA of the CDR3 is TGTGCCAGCAGCCCAGTAGGTAGGACTGAAGCTTTCTTT.